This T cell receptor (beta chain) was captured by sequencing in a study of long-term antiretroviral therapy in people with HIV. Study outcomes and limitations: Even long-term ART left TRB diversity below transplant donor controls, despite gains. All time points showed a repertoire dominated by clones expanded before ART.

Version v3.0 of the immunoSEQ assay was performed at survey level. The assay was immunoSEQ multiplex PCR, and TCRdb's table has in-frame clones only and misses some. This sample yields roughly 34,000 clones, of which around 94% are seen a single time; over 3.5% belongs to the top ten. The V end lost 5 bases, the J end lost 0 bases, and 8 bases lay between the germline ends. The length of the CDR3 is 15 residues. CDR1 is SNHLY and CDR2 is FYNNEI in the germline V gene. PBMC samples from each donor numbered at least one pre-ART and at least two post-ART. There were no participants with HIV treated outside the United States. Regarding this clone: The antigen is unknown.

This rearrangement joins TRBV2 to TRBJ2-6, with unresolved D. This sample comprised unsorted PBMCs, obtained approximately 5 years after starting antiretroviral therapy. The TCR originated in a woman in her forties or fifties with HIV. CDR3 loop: CASSFFRSGANVLTF. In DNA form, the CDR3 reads TGTGCCAGCAGTTTCTTTCGCTCTGGGGCCAACGTCCTGACTTTC.